The 21 T cell receptor beta chains below were found in one sample sequenced in a study of cytomegalovirus exposure and HLA in healthy donors. Sequencing used immunoSEQ multiplex PCR; TCRdb keeps in-frame clones, though not all of them. Of 95,000 to 150,000 clones detected, roughly 95% appear once; the ten largest clones hold about 1.7%. The specimen sequenced was PBMCs. Receptor source: a man aged 18 to 29 in good health and CMV-seronegative.

J is TRBJ1-2 and V is TRBV14, with TRBD1 as a possible D gene (6 bases). The V and J ends lost 3 bases and 4 bases respectively, with 15 bases between them. This CDR3 has 15 residues. Germline V gives CDR1 SGHDN, CDR2 FVKESK. As DNA, the CDR3 is TGTGCCAGCAGCCAGGAACACAGGGACGGCTATGGCTACACCTTC. Translated, it gives CASSQEHRDGYGYTF.

The chain couples TRBV23-1 to TRBJ2-7; D is unclear. TRBV23-1 qualifies as an ORF whose function is uncertain. V was pared by 5 bases and J by 2 bases, with 7 bases between. This CDR3 comprises 12 residues. The CDR3 spells CASSIRTYEQYF. DNA of the CDR3: TGCGCCAGCAGTATTAGAACCTACGAGCAGTACTTC.

A remark on this clone: This CDR3 is also generated by other DNA sequences in the sample. The V and J genes are TRBV5-1 and TRBJ2-7; 10 nucleotides match TRBD2. Trimming at V came to 5 bases and at J to 2 bases, leaving 7 bases not matched to a gene. This CDR3 contains 15 residues. Germline CDR1 is SGHRS and CDR2 is YFSETQ. The CDR3 coding sequence is TGCGCCAGCAGTTACCTAGCGGGAGAAACCTACGAGCAGTACTTC. Protein: CASSYLAGETYEQYF.

The chain carries TRBV30 and TRBJ1-5, with D hard to call. The V end was cut by 2 bases, the J end by 0 bases, with 11 bases between. The CDR3 has 15 residues. Germline V gene lookup returns CDR1 GTSNPN and CDR2 SVGIG (reference sequence). The CDR3 DNA reads as TGTGCCTGGAGTCAAGGGAGGCATAGCAATCAGCCCCAGCATTTT. This gives the protein CAWSQGRHSNQPQHF.

This chain uses TRBV11-3 with TRBJ1-1, with D maybe TRBD1 (5 bases). The CDR3 covers 15 residues. Trimming removed 5 bases at V and 1 base at J, with 14 bases between. Germline V gene sequence: CDR1 SGHNT, CDR2 YENEEA. In DNA, the CDR3 is TGTGCCAGCAGCCTCGAGGGAGGGACGAACACTGAAGCTTTCTTT. Protein product: CASSLEGGTNTEAFF.

This clone showed up just once. The rearrangement uses TRBV7-3 and TRBJ2-3, with TRBD2 matching over 9 bases. Germline loops: CDR1 SGHTA, CDR2 FQGTGA. This CDR3 is 20 amino acids long. V shed 5 bases and J 0 bases; nucleotides not matched to a gene: 18. The CDR3 nucleotides read TGTGCCAGCAGCGAACCAGGGGTAGCTAGCGGGGATCTTAGCACAGATACGCAGTATTTT. Residues: CASSEPGVASGDLSTDTQYF.

The chain combines TRBV15 with TRBJ2-7; 9 bases match TRBD2. Germline V gene sequence: CDR1 LNHNV, CDR2 YYDKDF (reference sequence). There are 16 residues in the CDR3. The V gene end was trimmed by 0 bases and the J gene end by 0 bases; junction bases not matched to a gene: 3. The CDR3 spells CATSRDSSGSSYEQYF. The CDR3 DNA reads as TGTGCCACCAGCAGAGATAGTAGCGGGAGCTCCTACGAGCAGTACTTC.

V is TRBV28 and J is TRBJ2-5, with TRBD2 identical over 13 bases. CDR1 is MDHEN and CDR2 is SYDVKM in the germline V gene. V lost 10 bases and J lost 4; bases outside the gene matches: 15. This CDR3 comprises 17 residues. The chain's CDR3 is CATTRLTSGRGIETQYF. In DNA form, the CDR3 reads TGTGCCACCACCAGACTCACTAGCGGGAGGGGAATAGAGACCCAGTACTTC.

The chain recombines TRBV19 with TRBJ2-4; TRBD2 might be the D (5 bases). V lost 2 bases to trimming and J lost 6 bases, with 14 bases between them. Germline CDR1 LNHDA, CDR2 SQIVND (reference sequence). The CDR3 consists of 15 residues. The CDR3 DNA reads as TGTGCCAGTAGTATATTTCCCGGGGAGCGAAACATTCAGTACTTC. It encodes CASSIFPGERNIQYF.

This clone was recorded once. The rearrangement uses TRBV7-2 and TRBJ2-4, with TRBD1 identical over 7 bases. Looked up from germline, CDR1 is SGHTA and CDR2 is FQGNSA. V lost 1 base and J lost 5; bases outside the gene matches: 5. This CDR3 is 15 amino acids long. In DNA, the CDR3 is TGTGCCAGCAGCTTAGGGGGGACAGCTGAAAACATTCAGTACTTC. Translating it yields CASSLGGTAENIQYF.

The chain is built from TRBV27 and TRBJ2-3, with D possibly TRBD1 on 6 matching bases. CDR1 MNHEY and CDR2 SMNVEV come from the germline V gene (reference sequence). V was pared by 8 bases and J by 2 bases, with 17 bases between. CDR3 length: 15 residues. The DNA of the CDR3 is TGTGCCAGCTCCTATAGGACAGCCAACACAGATACGCAGTATTTT. This translates into CASSYRTANTDTQYF.

The genes are TRBV7-2 and TRBJ1-3; weak D call: TRBD1 (5 bases). The CDR3 totals 15 residues. The V gene lost 2 bases and the J gene lost 0 bases, with 8 bases spanning the gap. Germline-derived CDR1 and CDR2 are SGHTA and FQGNSA. CDR3 DNA: TGTGCCAGCAGCTTACAGGGTTACTCTGGAAACACCATATATTTT. Protein sequence: CASSLQGYSGNTIYF. The complete variable domain, with remaining parts taken from reference TRBV7-2 and TRBJ1-3, reads GAGVSQSPSNKVTEKGKDVELRCDPISGHTALYWYRQSLGQGLEFLIYFQGNSAPDKSGLPSDRFSAERTGGSVSTLTIQRTQQEDSAVYLCASSLQGYSGNTIYFGEGSWLTVV.

The J gene is TRBJ1-2, the V gene TRBV25-1; D possibly corresponds to TRBD1 (6 bases). The CDR3 has 15 residues. Trimming stripped 4 bases from V and 6 bases from J, with 18 bases between. The germline V gene has CDR1 MGHDK and CDR2 SYGVNS. CDR3 region: CASSAEYGAGDGYTF. DNA for the CDR3: TGTGCCAGCAGTGCTGAATATGGGGCAGGGGATGGCTACACCTTC.

The rearrangement links TRBV9 to TRBJ2-3, with 8 bases fitting TRBD2. The CDR3 loop spans 16 amino acids. The J segment lost 0 bases and the V segment lost 3 bases, leaving 6 bases of the junction unmatched. In germline, CDR1 is SGDLS, CDR2 YYNGEE. DNA of the CDR3: TGTGCCAGCAGCGCAGCGTTAGCGGGGAGCACAGATACGCAGTATTTT. Amino acids: CASSAALAGSTDTQYF.

The CDR3 loop reads CASSSVVAISRDTGELFF. CDR3 bases: TGTGCCAGCAGTAGCGTTGTGGCCATATCTAGAGACACCGGGGAGCTGTTTTTT. The J gene is TRBJ2-2, the V gene TRBV5-6; D may be TRBD2 (5 bases). The CDR3 length is 18 residues. CDR1 is SGHDT, CDR2 YYEEEE, per germline. Trimming removed 5 bases at V and 3 bases at J, with 23 bases between.

This rearrangement joins TRBV10-3 to TRBJ2-3; 13 bases fit TRBD2. Per the germline V gene, CDR1 is ENHRY and CDR2 is SYGVKD. The J segment lost 2 bases and the V segment lost 10 bases, leaving 6 bases of the junction unmatched. The CDR3 runs to 15 residues. The CDR3 DNA reads as TGTGCCACCCAGGGACTAGCGGGATCCACAGATACGCAGTATTTT. This sequence encodes CATQGLAGSTDTQYF.

V gene TRBV28 combines with J gene TRBJ2-7; the match to TRBD2 covers 10 bases. V gave up 3 bases and J gave up 6 bases; unmatched junction bases: 5. Germline V gives CDR1 MDHEN, CDR2 SYDVKM. The CDR3 spans 14 residues. CDR3 sequence (DNA): TGTGCCAGCAGTTTGAGCGGGAGGGCCCGCGAGCAGTACTTC. Protein: CASSLSGRAREQYF.

The chain couples TRBV7-8 to TRBJ1-2, with TRBD1 matching over 7 bases. The CDR3 length is 16 residues. Per the germline V gene, CDR1 is SGHVS and CDR2 is FQNEAQ. The J segment lost 0 bases and the V segment lost 0 bases, leaving 4 bases of the junction unmatched. CDR3 amino acids: CASSLALQGANYGYTF. CDR3 nucleotide sequence: TGTGCCAGCAGCTTAGCGTTGCAGGGGGCTAACTATGGCTACACCTTC. The variable domain in full, completed from reference TRBV7-8 and TRBJ1-2, reads GAGVSQSPRYKVAKRGQDVALRCDPISGHVSLFWYQQALGQGPEFLTYFQNEAQLDKSGLPSDRFFAERPEGSVSTLKIQRTQQEDSAVYLCASSLALQGANYGYTFGSGTRLTVV.

This rearrangement joins TRBV6-4 to TRBJ2-3; a possible D gene is TRBD2 (5 bases). V lost 3 bases to trimming and J lost 5 bases, with 15 bases between them. The CDR3 extends over 15 amino acids. Germline CDR1 is MRHNA and CDR2 is SNTAGT. CDR3 amino acids: CASSEGSESGDTQYF. The CDR3 DNA is TGTGCCAGCAGTGAAGGGAGCGAGTCCGGAGATACGCAGTATTTT.

This rearrangement joins TRBV7-2 to TRBJ1-2, with 7 nucleotides matching TRBD1. The V gene end was trimmed by 3 bases and the J gene end by 5 bases; junction bases not matched to a gene: 3. This CDR3 contains 13 residues. Germline CDR1 is SGHTA and CDR2 is FQGNSA. The CDR3: CASSLAGGYGYTF. The DNA of the CDR3 is TGTGCCAGCAGCTTGGCAGGGGGGTATGGCTACACCTTC.

Notes on this clone: Distinct nucleotide sequences in the sample also encode this CDR3. CDR3 in DNA: TGTGCCAGCAGCTTATCAGAGGGCCCCGAGCAGTACTTC. It translates to CASSLSEGPEQYF. The chain uses TRBV13 and TRBJ2-7; tentative D call: TRBD2 (5 bases). Germline assignment: CDR1 PRHDT and CDR2 FYEKMQ (reference sequence). There are 13 residues in the CDR3. Between the trimmed V and J ends, which lost 2 bases and 6 bases, there was a span of 11 bases.